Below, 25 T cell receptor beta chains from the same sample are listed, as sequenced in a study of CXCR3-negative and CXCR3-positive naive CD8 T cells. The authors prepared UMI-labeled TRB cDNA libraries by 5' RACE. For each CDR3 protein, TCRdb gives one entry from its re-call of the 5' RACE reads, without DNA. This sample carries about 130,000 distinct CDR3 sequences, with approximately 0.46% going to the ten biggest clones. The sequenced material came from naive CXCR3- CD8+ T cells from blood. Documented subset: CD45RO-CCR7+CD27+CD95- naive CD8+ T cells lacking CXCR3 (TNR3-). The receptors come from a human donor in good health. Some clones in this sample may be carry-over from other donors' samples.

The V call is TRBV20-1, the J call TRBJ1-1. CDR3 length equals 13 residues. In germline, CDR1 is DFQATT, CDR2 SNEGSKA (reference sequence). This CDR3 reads CSAIRKMNTEAFF.

The CDR3 loop reads CASSLDRDYEQYF. J is TRBJ2-7 and V is TRBV19; the TRBD1 assignment by TCRdb is unverifiable without DNA. The CDR3 is made up of 13 amino acids. CDR1 LNHDA and CDR2 SQIVND come from the germline V gene (reference sequence).

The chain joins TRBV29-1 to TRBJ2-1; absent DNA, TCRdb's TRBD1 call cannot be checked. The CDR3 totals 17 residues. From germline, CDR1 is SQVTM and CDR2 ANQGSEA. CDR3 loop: CSVDWTGGTSSYNEQFF.

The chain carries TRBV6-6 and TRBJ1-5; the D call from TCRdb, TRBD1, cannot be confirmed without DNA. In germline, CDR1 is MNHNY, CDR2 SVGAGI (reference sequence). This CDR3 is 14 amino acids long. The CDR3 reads CASSYDSLNQPQHF.

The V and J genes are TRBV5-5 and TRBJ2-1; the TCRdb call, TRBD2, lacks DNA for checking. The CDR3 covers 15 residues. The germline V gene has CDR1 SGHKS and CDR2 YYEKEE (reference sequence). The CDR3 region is CASSLVAGSYNEQFF.

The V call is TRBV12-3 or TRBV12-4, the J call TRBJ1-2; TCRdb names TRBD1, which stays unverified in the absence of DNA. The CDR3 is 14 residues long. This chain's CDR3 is CASTPQVETYGYTF.

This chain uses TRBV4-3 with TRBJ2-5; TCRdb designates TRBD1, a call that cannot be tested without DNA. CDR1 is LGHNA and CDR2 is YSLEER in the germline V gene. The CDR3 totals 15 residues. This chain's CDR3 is CASSQEIKPGETQYF.

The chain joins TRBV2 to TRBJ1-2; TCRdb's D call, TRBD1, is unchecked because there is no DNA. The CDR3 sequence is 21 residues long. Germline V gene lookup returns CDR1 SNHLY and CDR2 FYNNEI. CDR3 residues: CASRPTDRGLVGTGASYGYTF.

The CDR3 sequence is CASSDTREQYF. The V call is TRBV7-6, the J call TRBJ2-7; TCRdb's D gene call, TRBD1, goes unchecked for lack of DNA. The CDR3 covers 11 residues. CDR1 is SGHVS and CDR2 is FNYEAQ in the germline V gene.

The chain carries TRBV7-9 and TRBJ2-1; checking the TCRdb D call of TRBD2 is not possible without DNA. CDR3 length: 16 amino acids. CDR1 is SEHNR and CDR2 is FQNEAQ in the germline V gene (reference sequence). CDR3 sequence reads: CASSFPPLADDNEQFF.

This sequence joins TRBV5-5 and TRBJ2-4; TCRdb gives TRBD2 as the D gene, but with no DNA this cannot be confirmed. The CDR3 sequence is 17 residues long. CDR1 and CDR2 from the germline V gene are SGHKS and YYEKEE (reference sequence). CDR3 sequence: CASSLGDSPIAKNIQYF.

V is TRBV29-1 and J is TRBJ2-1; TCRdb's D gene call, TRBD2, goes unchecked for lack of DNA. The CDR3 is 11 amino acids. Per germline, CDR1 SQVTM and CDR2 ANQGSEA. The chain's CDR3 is CSVGGDYSRFF.

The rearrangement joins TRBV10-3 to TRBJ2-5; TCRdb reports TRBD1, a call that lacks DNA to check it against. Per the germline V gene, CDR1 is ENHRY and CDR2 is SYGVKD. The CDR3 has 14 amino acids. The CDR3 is CAIGRPGQGETQYF.

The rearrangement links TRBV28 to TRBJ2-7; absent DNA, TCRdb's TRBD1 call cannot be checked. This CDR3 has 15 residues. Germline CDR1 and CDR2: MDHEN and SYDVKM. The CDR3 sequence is CASSLFRDSTYEQYF.

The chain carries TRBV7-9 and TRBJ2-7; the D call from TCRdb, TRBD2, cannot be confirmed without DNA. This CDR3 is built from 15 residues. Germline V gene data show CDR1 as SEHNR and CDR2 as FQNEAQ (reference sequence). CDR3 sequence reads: CASSLGPSGQYEQYF.

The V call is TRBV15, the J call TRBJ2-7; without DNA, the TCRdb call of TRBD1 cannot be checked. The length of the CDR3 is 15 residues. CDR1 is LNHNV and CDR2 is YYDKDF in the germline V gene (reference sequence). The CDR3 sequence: CATSQDRVGSYEQYF.

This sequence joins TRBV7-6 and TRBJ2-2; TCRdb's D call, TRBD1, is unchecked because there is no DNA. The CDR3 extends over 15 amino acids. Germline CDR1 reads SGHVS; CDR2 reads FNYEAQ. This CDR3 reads CASSTRGGRIGELFF.

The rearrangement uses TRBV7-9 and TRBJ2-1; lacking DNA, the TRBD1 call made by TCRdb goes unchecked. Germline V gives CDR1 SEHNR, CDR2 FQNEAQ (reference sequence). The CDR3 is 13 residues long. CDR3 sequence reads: CASIADSHNEQFF.

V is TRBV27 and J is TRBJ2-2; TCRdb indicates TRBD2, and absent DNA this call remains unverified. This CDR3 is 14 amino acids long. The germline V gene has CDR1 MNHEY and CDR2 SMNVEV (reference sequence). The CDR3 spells CASSLSTSAGELFF.

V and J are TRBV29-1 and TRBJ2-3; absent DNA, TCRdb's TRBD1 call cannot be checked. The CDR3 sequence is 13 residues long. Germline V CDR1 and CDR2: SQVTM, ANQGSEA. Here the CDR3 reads CSGATGVDDTQYF.

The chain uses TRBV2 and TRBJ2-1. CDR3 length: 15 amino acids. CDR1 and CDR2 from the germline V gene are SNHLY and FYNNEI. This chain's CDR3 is CASSSSGSSNNEQFF.

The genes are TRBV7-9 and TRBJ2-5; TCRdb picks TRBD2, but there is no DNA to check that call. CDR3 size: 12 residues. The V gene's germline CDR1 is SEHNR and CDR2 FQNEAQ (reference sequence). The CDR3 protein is CASTWEGETQYF.

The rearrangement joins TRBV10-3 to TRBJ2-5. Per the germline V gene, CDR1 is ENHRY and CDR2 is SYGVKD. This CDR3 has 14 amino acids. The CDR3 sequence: CAISELTDQETQYF.

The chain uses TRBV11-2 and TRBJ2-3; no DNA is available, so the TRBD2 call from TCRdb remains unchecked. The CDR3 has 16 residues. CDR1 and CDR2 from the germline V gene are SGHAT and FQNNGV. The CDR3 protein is CASSPTSGSKGDTQYF.

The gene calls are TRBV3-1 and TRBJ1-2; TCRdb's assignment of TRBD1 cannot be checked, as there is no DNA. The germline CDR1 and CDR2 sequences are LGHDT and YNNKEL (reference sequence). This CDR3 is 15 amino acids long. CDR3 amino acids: CASSQGAEPGYGYTF.